This TCR beta chain was identified during a study of T cell responses to AZD1222 COVID-19 vaccine. CDR3 length equals 15 residues. Germline V lookup: CDR1 SNHLY, CDR2 FYNNEI. The V gene lost 8 bases and the J gene lost 3 bases, with 20 bases spanning the gap. TCRdb's table, derived via immunoSEQ multiplex PCR, lists solely in-frame clones and lacks some. The sample comprises some 130,000 clones, 88% of which are singletons, and around 19% rests with the top ten. The origin of this receptor is an adult in good health. Sequenced material: peripheral blood, taken on day 0 of MenACWY control vaccination. V and J are TRBV2 and TRBJ2-7, with no clear D. The CDR3: CASVDGRLLFYEQYF. Written as DNA, the CDR3 is TGTGCCAGCGTGGACGGCCGCCTGCTGTTCTACGAGCAGTACTTC.